Listed below are T cell receptor beta chains from one sample, sequenced in a study of cytomegalovirus exposure and HLA in healthy donors. TCRdb's table, derived via immunoSEQ multiplex PCR, lists solely in-frame clones and lacks some. Here the sample spans 100,000 to 150,000 clones, about 79% being singletons. Source material: PBMCs. The receptors were gathered from a middle-aged man in good health and CMV-seronegative. Each CDR3 is given with its conserved first and last residue. A D gene is named only where the DNA matches it firmly. Not all rows give a size; the values are once, few, many and, for expanded clones, a class.

J gene | clone size | V gene | D gene | CDR3 DNA | CDR3 protein
TRBJ1-2 | - | TRBV6-4 | TRBD1 | TGTGCCAGCAGCCCCGCGACAGGGGGCAATCATGGCTACACCTTC | CASSPATGGNHGYTF
TRBJ2-6 | - | TRBV7-6 | - | TGTGCCAGCAGCTTAGAGTTTAGCTCTGGGGCCAACGTCCTGACTTTC | CASSLEFSSGANVLTF
TRBJ1-1 | once | TRBV10-3 | - | TGTGCCATCAGTGGAACCTCTCTCAGGGGCGATCGTAGGGCTTTCTTT | CAISGTSLRGDRRAFF
TRBJ2-7 | - | TRBV11-2 | TRBD1 | TGTGCCAGCAGCTTGGGACAGGGGACCTACGAGCAGTACTTC | CASSLGQGTYEQYF
TRBJ2-3 | - | TRBV6-7 | TRBD2 | TGTGCCAGCAGTTACGTTAGCGGGGGGTCTAGCACAGATACGCAGTATTTT | CASSYVSGGSSTDTQYF
TRBJ1-2 | once | TRBV7-3 | TRBD1 | TGTGCCAGCAGCCCCGGACAGGGAGGCTACACCTTC | CASSPGQGGYTF
TRBJ2-7 | few | TRBV9 | TRBD1 | TGTGCCAGCAGCGTAGCCACAGGGGACGAGCAGTACTTC | CASSVATGDEQYF
TRBJ2-4 | few | TRBV19 | - | TGTGCCAGTAGTATCGGGTCGGTAGCCAAAAACATTCAGTACTTC | CASSIGSVAKNIQYF
TRBJ2-2 | - | TRBV2 | TRBD1 | TGTGCCAGCAGTGGCCCCAGGGGGCGCGGGGAGCTGTTTTTT | CASSGPRGRGELFF
TRBJ2-7 | - | TRBV9 | TRBD2 | TGTGCCAGCAGCGTAGGGGCTAGCGGGGGGACCGAGCAGTACTTC | CASSVGASGGTEQYF
TRBJ2-5 | - | TRBV7-2 | TRBD2 | TGTGCCAGCAGCTCCTCGGGGGGGGAGACCCAGTACTTC | CASSSSGGETQYF
TRBJ2-3 | - | TRBV28 | - | TGTGCCAGCAGTGGCACGATGGGCGCAGATACGCAGTATTTT | CASSGTMGADTQYF
TRBJ1-5 | few | TRBV5-6 | TRBD1 | TGTGCCAGCAGCAGGACAGGGCCGAATCAGCCCCAGCATTTT | CASSRTGPNQPQHF
TRBJ2-3 | - | TRBV30 | TRBD2 | TGTGCCTGGAATAGCGGGGCGGGCACAGATACGCAGTATTTT | CAWNSGAGTDTQYF
TRBJ1-3 | - | TRBV7-6 | - | TGTGCCAGCAGCTTAGTGGTGGCAGGGTCCACTGGAAACACCATATATTTT | CASSLVVAGSTGNTIYF
TRBJ2-3 | once | TRBV10-1 | - | TGCGCCAGCAGTGAGTCAAAGGGGACTGTATTGGGTAGCACAGATACGCAGTATTTT | CASSESKGTVLGSTDTQYF
TRBJ2-2 | - | TRBV5-1 | TRBD2 | TGCGCCAGCAAAGATAGCGGGGGGTCACACACCGGGGAGCTGTTTTTT | CASKDSGGSHTGELFF
TRBJ1-1 | - | TRBV7-2 | TRBD1 | TGTGCCAGCAGTTCAACTTACAGGGGAGGCACTGAAGCTTTCTTT | CASSSTYRGGTEAFF
TRBJ2-6 | - | TRBV7-2 | - | TGTGCCAGCAGCTTATTCCCGGCGGCTGGGGCCAACGTCCTGACTTTC | CASSLFPAAGANVLTF
TRBJ1-4 | few | TRBV6-1 | TRBD1 | TGTGCCAGCAGTGTCGGACAGGGTGAAAAACTGTTTTTT | CASSVGQGEKLFF
TRBJ1-2 | few | TRBV18 | TRBD1 | TGTGCCAGCTCACCAAACTCGGGACAGGGGGCCAGTGGCTACACCTTC | CASSPNSGQGASGYTF
TRBJ1-1 | - | TRBV15 | - | TGTGCCACCAGCAGAGATCGGGAGAACACTGAAGCTTTCTTT | CATSRDRENTEAFF
TRBJ1-2 | - | TRBV10-3 | - | TGTGCCATCAGTGAGTCGAGGGCTAACCTGGGCTATGGCTACACCTTC | CAISESRANLGYGYTF
TRBJ1-1 | - | TRBV5-1 | - | TGCGCCAGCAGCTTGGACACCCTGAACACTGAAGCTTTCTTT | CASSLDTLNTEAFF
TRBJ2-7 | - | TRBV5-1 | TRBD2 | TGCGCCAGCAGGGCTGAAGGGACTAGCGGTTCATACGAGCAGTACTTC | CASRAEGTSGSYEQYF
TRBJ1-5 | - | TRBV6-6 | TRBD1 | TGTGCCAGCAGTCACCGGGACAGATATCAGCCCCAGCATTTT | CASSHRDRYQPQHF
TRBJ1-1 | - | TRBV30 | - | TGTGCCTGGAGTGCCACAGTCACTGAAGCTTTCTTT | CAWSATVTEAFF
TRBJ2-5 | - | TRBV6-1 | TRBD2 | TGTGCCAGCGGGAGGGAGCGGGGGGCTCAAGAGACCCAGTACTTC | CASGRERGAQETQYF
TRBJ2-1 | once | TRBV11-2 | TRBD2 | TGTGCCAGCAGCTTAGAGGGACTAGCGGGGGGGGAAGGGAATGAGCAGTTCTTC | CASSLEGLAGGEGNEQFF
TRBJ2-1 | - | TRBV4-2 | TRBD2 | TGTGCCAGCAGCCAAGAGGTGATAGCGGGCAATGAGCAGTTCTTC | CASSQEVIAGNEQFF
TRBJ2-1 | - | TRBV19 | - | TGTGCCAGTAGTAAGCACAGGGACAATGAGCAGTTCTTC | CASSKHRDNEQFF
TRBJ2-3 | few | TRBV7-2 | - | TGTGCCAGCAGCTTAGAGATCCCCGGGACTAGCACAGATACGCAGTATTTT | CASSLEIPGTSTDTQYF
TRBJ2-1 | - | TRBV5-4 | TRBD2 | TGTGCCAGCAGCACCGGGACTAGCGGGGGCTACAATGAGCAGTTCTTC | CASSTGTSGGYNEQFF
TRBJ1-2 | - | TRBV6-6 | - | TGTGCCAGCATATCAGGGGCTCCCGCTAACTATGGCTACACCTTC | CASISGAPANYGYTF
TRBJ2-1 | - | TRBV5-1 | TRBD2 | TGCGCCAGCAGCTTGTTAGCGGGGGGCGGCTACAATGAGCAGTTCTTC | CASSLLAGGGYNEQFF
TRBJ1-4 | - | TRBV28 | TRBD1 | TGTGCCGTAAAGATGATCGGGACAGGGCGTGAAAAACTGTTTTTT | CAVKMIGTGREKLFF
TRBJ1-2 | - | TRBV6-5 | TRBD1 | TGTGCCAGCAGAGACAGGGTGCCCTATGGCTACACCTTC | CASRDRVPYGYTF
TRBJ1-2 | - | TRBV6-5 | - | TGTGCCAGCAGTTACTCGACAGGAGTCAAGGAGGGCTACACCTTC | CASSYSTGVKEGYTF
TRBJ2-5 | - | TRBV4-1 | TRBD2 | TGCGCCAGCAGCCAAGAAACTAGCGGGCGGGGAGAGACCCAGTACTTC | CASSQETSGRGETQYF
TRBJ1-2 | - | TRBV4-1 | TRBD1 | TGCGCCAGCAGCCAGCCAGAGGCGGGACAGGGGATCGGCTACACCTTC | CASSQPEAGQGIGYTF
TRBJ1-2 | - | TRBV15 | - | TGTGCCACCAGCAGAGCCGGGGAGCCCTATGGCTACACCTTC | CATSRAGEPYGYTF
TRBJ2-7 | - | TRBV6-5 | TRBD2 | TGTGCCAGCAGTTTCGGACTAGCCTACGAGCAGTACTTC | CASSFGLAYEQYF
TRBJ2-1 | once | TRBV4-1 | TRBD2 | TGCGCCAGCAGCCAGAGGACTAGCGGGGGGGCCCTCAATGAGCAGTTCTTC | CASSQRTSGGALNEQFF